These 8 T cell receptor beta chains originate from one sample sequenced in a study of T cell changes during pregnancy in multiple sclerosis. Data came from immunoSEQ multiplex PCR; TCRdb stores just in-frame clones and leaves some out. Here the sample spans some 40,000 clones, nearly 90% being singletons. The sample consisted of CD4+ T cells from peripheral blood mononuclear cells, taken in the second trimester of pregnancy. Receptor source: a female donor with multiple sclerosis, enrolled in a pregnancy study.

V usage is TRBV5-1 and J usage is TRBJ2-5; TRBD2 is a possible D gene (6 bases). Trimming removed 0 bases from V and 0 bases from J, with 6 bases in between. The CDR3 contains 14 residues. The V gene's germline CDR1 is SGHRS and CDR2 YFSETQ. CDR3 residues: CASSLGDYQETQYF. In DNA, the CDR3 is TGCGCCAGCAGCTTGGGGGACTACCAAGAGACCCAGTACTTC.

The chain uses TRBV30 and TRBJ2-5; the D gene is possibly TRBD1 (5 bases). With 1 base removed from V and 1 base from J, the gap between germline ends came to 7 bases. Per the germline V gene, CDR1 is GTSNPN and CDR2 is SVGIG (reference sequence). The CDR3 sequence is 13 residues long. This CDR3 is CAWSGQLQETQYF. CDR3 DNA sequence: TGTGCCTGGAGTGGACAGCTCCAAGAGACCCAGTACTTC.

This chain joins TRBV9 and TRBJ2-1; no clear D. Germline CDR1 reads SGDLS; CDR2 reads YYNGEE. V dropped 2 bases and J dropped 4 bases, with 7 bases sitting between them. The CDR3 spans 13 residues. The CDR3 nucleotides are TGTGCCAGCAGCGTCAGACTTTACAATGAGCAGTTCTTC. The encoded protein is CASSVRLYNEQFF.

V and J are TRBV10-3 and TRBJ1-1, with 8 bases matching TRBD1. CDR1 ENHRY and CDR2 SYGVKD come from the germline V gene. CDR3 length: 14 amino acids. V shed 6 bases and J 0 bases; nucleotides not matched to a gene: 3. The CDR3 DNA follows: TGTGCCATCAGAGAGGGACAGGTGAACACTGAAGCTTTCTTT. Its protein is CAIREGQVNTEAFF.

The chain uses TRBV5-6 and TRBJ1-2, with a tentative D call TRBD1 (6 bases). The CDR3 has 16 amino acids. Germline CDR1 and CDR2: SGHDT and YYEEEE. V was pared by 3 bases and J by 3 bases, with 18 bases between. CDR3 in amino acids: CASSSRQDFMDYGYTF. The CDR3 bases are TGTGCCAGCAGCTCCCGACAGGATTTTATGGACTATGGCTACACCTTC.

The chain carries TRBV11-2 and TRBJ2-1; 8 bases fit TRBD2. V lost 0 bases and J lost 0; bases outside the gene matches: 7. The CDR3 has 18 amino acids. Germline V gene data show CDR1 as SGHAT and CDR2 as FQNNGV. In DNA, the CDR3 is TGTGCCAGCAGCTTAGATCTAGGTAGCGGGATCTCCTACAATGAGCAGTTCTTC. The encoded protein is CASSLDLGSGISYNEQFF.

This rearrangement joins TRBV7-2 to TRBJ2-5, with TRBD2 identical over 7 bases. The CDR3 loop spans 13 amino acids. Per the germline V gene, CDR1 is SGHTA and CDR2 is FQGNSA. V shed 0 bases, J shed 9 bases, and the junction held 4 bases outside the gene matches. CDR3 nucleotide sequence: TGTGCCAGCAGCTTAGCGGGGGGGGGTTCCCAGTACTTC. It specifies CASSLAGGGSQYF.

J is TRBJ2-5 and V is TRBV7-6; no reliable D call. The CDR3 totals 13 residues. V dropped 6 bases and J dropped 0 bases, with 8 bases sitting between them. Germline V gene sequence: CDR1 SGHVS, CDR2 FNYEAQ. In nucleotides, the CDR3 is TGTGCCAGCAGTACAGAGTACCAAGAGACCCAGTACTTC. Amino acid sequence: CASSTEYQETQYF.